Shown below are 7 T cell receptor beta chains from a single sample sequenced in a study of blood T cell repertoires in COVID-19. Measured with immunoSEQ multiplex PCR; TCRdb has only the in-frame clones, and not every one. The sample consists of about 100,000 clones, approximately 87% of them appearing once. Input material: peripheral blood. Receptors were obtained from a woman in her thirties with acute or convalescent COVID-19.

The rearrangement uses TRBV3-1 (or the pseudogene TRBV3-2) and TRBJ1-2; no definite D call. The CDR3 has 13 amino acids. The V end lost 1 base, the J end lost 4 bases, and 7 bases lay between the germline ends. CDR1 is LGHDT and CDR2 is YNNKEL in the germline V gene (reference sequence). The CDR3 here is CASSQAFGYGYTF. The CDR3 DNA sequence: TGTGCCAGCAGCCAAGCTTTCGGCTATGGCTACACCTTC.

The rearrangement links TRBV6-2 or TRBV6-3 to TRBJ2-1; 9 bases map to TRBD2. This CDR3 is 18 amino acids long. V lost 6 bases, J lost 0 bases, and 12 bases stayed unmatched. CDR1 MNHEY and CDR2 SVGEGT come from the germline V gene. The CDR3 spells CASSPGGGGVGSYNEQFF. Written as DNA, the CDR3 is TGTGCCAGCAGCCCTGGCGGCGGGGGGGTCGGCTCCTACAATGAGCAGTTCTTC.

In this sample, this clone turned up a few times. The V and J genes are TRBV6-2 or TRBV6-3 and TRBJ2-7, with TRBD2 matching over 8 bases. The CDR3 extends over 21 amino acids. CDR1 MNHEY and CDR2 SVGEGT come from the germline V gene. V shed 2 bases and J 1 base; nucleotides not matched to a gene: 22. CDR3 sequence: CASSYSFVGAGEVVGSYEQYF. The DNA of the CDR3 is TGTGCCAGCAGTTACAGCTTCGTCGGAGCGGGGGAGGTTGTAGGGTCCTACGAGCAGTACTTC.

V usage is TRBV27 and J usage is TRBJ2-7; D might be TRBD2 (5 bases). The germline CDR1 and CDR2 sequences are MNHEY and SMNVEV (reference sequence). The CDR3 runs to 16 residues. The V gene lost 6 bases and the J gene lost 0 bases, with 18 bases spanning the gap. DNA of the CDR3: TGTGCCAGCAGCTTTAGCGAGGGAACCATCTCCTACGAGCAGTACTTC. Its protein product is CASSFSEGTISYEQYF.

The genes are TRBV4-1 and TRBJ1-5; 8 bases map to TRBD1. This CDR3 contains 16 residues. Germline V CDR1 and CDR2: MGHRA, YSYEKL. V lost 0 bases to trimming and J lost 9 bases; unmatched junction nucleotides: 10. The CDR3 DNA reads TGCGCCAGCAGCCAAGAGGGCAGGGGGCGTGGAGGGCCCCAGCATTTT. Residues: CASSQEGRGRGGPQHF.

The chain carries TRBV7-3 and TRBJ2-1; TRBD1 matches 9 bases. The CDR3 covers 15 residues. CDR1 is SGHTA and CDR2 is FQGTGA in the germline V gene. With V trimmed by 2 bases and J by 4 bases, 3 bases remained unmatched. The CDR3 bases are TGTGCCAGCAGCTTAGGGACAGGGCAATACAATGAGCAGTTCTTC. Amino acids: CASSLGTGQYNEQFF.

The rearrangement links TRBV28 to TRBJ2-7; TRBD2 aligns across 7 bases. CDR1 MDHEN and CDR2 SYDVKM come from the germline V gene. This CDR3 is built from 15 residues. V lost 5 bases, J lost 0 bases, and 7 bases stayed unmatched. The CDR3 loop reads CASSPASGSSYEQYF. The CDR3 bases are TGTGCCAGCAGTCCCGCTAGCGGCAGCTCCTACGAGCAGTACTTC.